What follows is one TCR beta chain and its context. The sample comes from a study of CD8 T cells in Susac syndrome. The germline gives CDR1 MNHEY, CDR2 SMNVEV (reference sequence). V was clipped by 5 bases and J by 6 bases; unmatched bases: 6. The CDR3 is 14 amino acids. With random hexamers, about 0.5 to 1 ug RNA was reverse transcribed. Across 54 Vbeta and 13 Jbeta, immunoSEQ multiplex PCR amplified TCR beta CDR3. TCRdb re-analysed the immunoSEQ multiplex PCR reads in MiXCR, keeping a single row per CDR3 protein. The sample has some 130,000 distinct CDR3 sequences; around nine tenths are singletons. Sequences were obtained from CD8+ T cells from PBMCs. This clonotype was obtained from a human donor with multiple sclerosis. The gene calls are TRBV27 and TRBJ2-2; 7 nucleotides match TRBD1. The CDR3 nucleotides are TGTGCCAGCAGTCCCAGACAGGGTTCCGGGGAGCTGTTTTTT. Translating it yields CASSPRQGSGELFF.